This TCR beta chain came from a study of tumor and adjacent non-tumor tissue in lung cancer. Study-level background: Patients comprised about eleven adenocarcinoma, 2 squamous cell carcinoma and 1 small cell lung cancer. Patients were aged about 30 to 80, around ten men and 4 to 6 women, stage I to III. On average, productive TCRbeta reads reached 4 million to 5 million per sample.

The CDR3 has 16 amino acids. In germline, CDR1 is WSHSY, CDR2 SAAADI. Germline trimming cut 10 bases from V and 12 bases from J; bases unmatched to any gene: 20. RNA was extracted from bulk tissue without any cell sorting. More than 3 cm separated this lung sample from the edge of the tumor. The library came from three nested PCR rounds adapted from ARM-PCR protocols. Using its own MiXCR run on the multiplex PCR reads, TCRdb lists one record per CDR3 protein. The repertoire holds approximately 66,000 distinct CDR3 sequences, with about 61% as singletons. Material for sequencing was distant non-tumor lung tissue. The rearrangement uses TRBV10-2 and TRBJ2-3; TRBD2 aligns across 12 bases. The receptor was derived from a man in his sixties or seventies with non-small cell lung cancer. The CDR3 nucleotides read TGCGCCAACAGCCTGACTAGCGGGAGCTCCCGGAGTACTCAGTATTTT. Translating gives CANSLTSGSSRSTQYF.